Sequencing of this TCR beta chain was carried out in a study of memory CD4+ T cells and cytomegalovirus serostatus. V dropped 6 bases and J dropped 3; count of bases not matched to a gene: 8. CDR1 MNHNS and CDR2 SASEGT come from the germline V gene. The CDR3 contains 15 residues. The sort gate was single viable CD3+CD4+CD8-CD45RO+ cells for memory CD4+ T cells. Original methodology: After removing out-of-frame reads, 2 million to 2.5 million distinct TCRbeta sequences remained. Only in-frame clones appear in the TCRdb table, and some are missing; sequencing was by immunoSEQ multiplex PCR. The V and J calls and clone size were taken over from that table, and D and trimming were inferred from the DNA. The table has 41,000 or so clones, roughly 80% seen once.

The specimen was memory CD4+ T cells from blood. The clonotype originates from an adult in good health and CMV-seronegative. V and J are TRBV6-1 and TRBJ2-3, with TRBD1 matching 8 bases. CDR3 DNA: TGTGCCAGCAGACCCCAGGGGGCCAAAACAGATACGCAGTATTTT. Protein: CASRPQGAKTDTQYF.